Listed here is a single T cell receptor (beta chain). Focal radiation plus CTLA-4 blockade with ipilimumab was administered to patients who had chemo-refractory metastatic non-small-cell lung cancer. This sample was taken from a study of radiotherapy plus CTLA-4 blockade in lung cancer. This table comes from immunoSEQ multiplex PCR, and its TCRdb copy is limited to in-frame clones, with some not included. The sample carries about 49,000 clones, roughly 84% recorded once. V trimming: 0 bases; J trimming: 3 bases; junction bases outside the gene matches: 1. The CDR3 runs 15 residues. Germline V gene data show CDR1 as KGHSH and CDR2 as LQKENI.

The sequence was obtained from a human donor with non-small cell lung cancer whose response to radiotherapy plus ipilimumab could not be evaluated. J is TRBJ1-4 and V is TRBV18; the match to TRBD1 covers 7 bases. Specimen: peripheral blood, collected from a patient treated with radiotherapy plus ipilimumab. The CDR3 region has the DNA TGTGCCAGCTCACCACCGACAGGGCCTAATGAAAAACTGTTTTTT. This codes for CASSPPTGPNEKLFF.